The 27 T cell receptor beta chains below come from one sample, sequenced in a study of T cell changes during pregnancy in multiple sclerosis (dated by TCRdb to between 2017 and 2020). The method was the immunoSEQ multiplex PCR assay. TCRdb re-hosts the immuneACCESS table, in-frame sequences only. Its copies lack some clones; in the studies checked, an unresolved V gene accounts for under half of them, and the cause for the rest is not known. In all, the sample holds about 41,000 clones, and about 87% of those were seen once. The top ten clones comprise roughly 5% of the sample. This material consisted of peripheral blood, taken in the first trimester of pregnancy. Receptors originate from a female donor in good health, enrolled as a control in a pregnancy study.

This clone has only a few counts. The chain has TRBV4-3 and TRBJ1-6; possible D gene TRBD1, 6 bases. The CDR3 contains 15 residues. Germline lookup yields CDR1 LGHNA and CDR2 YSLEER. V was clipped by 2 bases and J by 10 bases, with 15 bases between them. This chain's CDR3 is CASSQIQGSKSPLHF. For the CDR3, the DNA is TGCGCCAGCAGCCAAATCCAGGGGAGCAAGTCACCCCTCCACTTT.

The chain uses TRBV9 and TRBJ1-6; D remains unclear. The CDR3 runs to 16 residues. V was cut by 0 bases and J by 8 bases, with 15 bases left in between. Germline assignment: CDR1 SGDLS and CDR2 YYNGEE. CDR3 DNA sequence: TGTGCCAGCAGCGTAGGGGAGGGTTTGAAGGATTCACCCCTCCACTTT. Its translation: CASSVGEGLKDSPLHF. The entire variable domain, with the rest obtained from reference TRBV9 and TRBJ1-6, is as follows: DSGVTQTPKHLITATGQRVTLRCSPRSGDLSVYWYQQSLDQGLQFLIQYYNGEERAKGNILERFSAQQFPDLHSELNLSSLELGDSALYFCASSVGEGLKDSPLHFGNGTRLTVT.

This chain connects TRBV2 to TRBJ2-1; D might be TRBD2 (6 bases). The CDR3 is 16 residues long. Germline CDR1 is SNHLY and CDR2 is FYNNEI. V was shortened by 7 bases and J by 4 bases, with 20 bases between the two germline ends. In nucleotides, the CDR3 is TGTGCCAGCAAGGGTCGACTAGACCCGTTTTACAATGAGCAGTTCTTC. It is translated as CASKGRLDPFYNEQFF.

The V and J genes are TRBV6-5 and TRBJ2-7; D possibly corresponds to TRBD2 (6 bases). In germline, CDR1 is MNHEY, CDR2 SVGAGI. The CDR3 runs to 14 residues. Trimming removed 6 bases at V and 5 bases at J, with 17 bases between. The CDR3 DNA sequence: TGTGCCAGCAGCCTCGCGGGGCGAGTAAACGAGCAGTACTTC. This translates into CASSLAGRVNEQYF.

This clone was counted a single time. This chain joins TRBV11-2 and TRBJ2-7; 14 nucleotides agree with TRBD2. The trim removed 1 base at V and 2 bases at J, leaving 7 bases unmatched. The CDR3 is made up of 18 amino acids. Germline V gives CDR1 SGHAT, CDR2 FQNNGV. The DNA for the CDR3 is TGTGCCAGCAGCTTAGGTCTGGGACTAGCGGGAGCTCCCTACGAGCAGTACTTC. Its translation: CASSLGLGLAGAPYEQYF.

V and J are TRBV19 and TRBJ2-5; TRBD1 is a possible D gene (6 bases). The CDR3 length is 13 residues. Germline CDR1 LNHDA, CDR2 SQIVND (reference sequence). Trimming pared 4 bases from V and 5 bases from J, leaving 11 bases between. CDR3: CASSTQGRETQYF. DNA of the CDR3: TGTGCCAGTAGTACGCAGGGGCGGGAGACCCAGTACTTC.

CDR3 loop: CASSVVGTAYEQYF. The CDR3, as DNA: TGTGCCAGCAGCGTAGTCGGGACAGCATACGAGCAGTACTTC. V gene TRBV9 combines with J gene TRBJ2-7, with 7 bases identical to TRBD1. This CDR3 contains 14 residues. The V segment lost 0 bases and the J segment 4 bases; nucleotides outside the gene matches: 4. Germline assignment: CDR1 SGDLS and CDR2 YYNGEE.

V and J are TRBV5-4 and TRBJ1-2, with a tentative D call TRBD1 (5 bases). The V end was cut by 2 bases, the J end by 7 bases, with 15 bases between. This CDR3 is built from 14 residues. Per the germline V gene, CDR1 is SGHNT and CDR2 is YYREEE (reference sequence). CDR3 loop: CASSFPLGDSGYTF. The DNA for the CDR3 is TGTGCCAGCAGCTTCCCCCTGGGGGACTCTGGCTACACCTTC.

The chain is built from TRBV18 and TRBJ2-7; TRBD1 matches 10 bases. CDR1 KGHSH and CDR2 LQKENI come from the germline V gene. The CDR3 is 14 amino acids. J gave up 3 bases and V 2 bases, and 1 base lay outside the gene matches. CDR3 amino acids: CASSPGQGVYEQYF. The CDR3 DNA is TGTGCCAGCTCACCAGGACAGGGGGTCTACGAGCAGTACTTC.

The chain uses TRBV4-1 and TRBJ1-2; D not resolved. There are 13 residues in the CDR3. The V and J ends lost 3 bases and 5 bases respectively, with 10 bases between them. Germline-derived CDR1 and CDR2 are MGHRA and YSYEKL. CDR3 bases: TGCGCCAGCAGCCAGGCGGAAGAGTATGGCTACACCTTC. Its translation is CASSQAEEYGYTF.

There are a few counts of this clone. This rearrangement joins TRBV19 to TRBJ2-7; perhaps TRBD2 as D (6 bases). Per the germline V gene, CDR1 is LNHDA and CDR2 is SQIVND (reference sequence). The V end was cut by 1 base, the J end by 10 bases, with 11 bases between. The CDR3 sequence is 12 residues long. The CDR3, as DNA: TGTGCCAGTAGTATAGTGGAGGGTCCTCAGTACTTC. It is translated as CASSIVEGPQYF.

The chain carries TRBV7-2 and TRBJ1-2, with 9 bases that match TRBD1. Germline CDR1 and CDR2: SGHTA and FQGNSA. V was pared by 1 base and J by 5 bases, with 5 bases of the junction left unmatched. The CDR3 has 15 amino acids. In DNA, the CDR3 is TGTGCCAGCAGCTTAGGGGACAGGGAGCTGTATGGCTACACCTTC. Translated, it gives CASSLGDRELYGYTF.

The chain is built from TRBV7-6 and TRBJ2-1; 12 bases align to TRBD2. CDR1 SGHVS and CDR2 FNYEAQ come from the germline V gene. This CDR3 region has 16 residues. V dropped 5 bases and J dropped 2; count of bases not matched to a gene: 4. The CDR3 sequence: CASSQSSGRAYNEQFF. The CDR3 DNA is TGTGCCAGCAGCCAATCTAGCGGGAGGGCCTACAATGAGCAGTTCTTC.

This CDR3 reads CASSLTSGSGELFF. In nucleotides, the CDR3 is TGTGCCAGCAGTTTAACTAGCGGGAGCGGGGAGCTGTTTTTT. J is TRBJ2-2 and V is TRBV27, with 11 nucleotides matching TRBD2. V was pared by 2 bases and J by 7 bases, with 0 bases of the junction left unmatched. Germline V CDR1 and CDR2: MNHEY, SMNVEV (reference sequence). CDR3 length: 14 amino acids.

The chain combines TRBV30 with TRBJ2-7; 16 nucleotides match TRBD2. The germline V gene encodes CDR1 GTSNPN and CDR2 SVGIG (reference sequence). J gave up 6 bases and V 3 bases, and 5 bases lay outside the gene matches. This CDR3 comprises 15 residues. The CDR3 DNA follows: TGTGCCTGGAGCGGGACTAGCGGGAGGGCCGGCGAGCAGTACTTC. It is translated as CAWSGTSGRAGEQYF.

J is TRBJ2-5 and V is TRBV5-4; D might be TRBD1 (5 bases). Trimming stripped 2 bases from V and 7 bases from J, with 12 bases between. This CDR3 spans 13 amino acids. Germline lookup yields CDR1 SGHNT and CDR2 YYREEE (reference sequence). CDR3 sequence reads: CASSLPGQGTQYF. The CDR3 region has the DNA TGTGCCAGCAGCTTACCGGGCCAGGGGACCCAGTACTTC.

Here the CDR3 DNA reads TGCGCCAGCAGCCAAGCTGGGGAGGGCTCCTCTGGGGCCAACGTCCTGACTTTC. Its translation: CASSQAGEGSSGANVLTF. The rearrangement uses TRBV4-3 and TRBJ2-6; 7 nucleotides line up with TRBD2. V lost 1 base and J lost 0; bases outside the gene matches: 6. Germline V gives CDR1 LGHNA, CDR2 YSLEER. The CDR3 runs to 18 residues.

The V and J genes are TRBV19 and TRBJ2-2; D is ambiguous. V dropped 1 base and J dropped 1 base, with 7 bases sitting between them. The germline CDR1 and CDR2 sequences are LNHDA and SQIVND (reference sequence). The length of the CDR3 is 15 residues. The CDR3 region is CASSIGAGNTGELFF. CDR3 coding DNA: TGTGCCAGTAGTATAGGTGCAGGGAACACCGGGGAGCTGTTTTTT.

The CDR3 bases are TGTGCCAGTACAAGTACTTTTACAGGGGCTAACTATGGCTACACCTTC. Protein sequence: CASTSTFTGANYGYTF. The V and J genes are TRBV19 and TRBJ1-2, with TRBD1 matching over 7 bases. V gave up 7 bases and J gave up 0 bases; unmatched junction bases: 11. CDR1 and CDR2 (germline): LNHDA, SQIVND (reference sequence). The CDR3 length is 16 residues. Full variable domain (outside the CDR3, taken from reference TRBV19 and TRBJ1-2): DGGITQSPKYLFRKEGQNVTLSCEQNLNHDAMYWYRQDPGQGLRLIYYSQIVNDFQKGDIAEGYSVSREKKESFPLTVTSAQKNPTAFYLCASTSTFTGANYGYTFGSGTRLTVV.

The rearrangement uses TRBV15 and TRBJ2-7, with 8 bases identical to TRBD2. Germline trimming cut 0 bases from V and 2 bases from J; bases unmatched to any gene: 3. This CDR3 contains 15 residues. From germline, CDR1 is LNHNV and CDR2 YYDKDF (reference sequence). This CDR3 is CATSRDTSGPYEQYF. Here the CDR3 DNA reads TGTGCCACCAGCAGAGATACTAGCGGACCCTACGAGCAGTACTTC.

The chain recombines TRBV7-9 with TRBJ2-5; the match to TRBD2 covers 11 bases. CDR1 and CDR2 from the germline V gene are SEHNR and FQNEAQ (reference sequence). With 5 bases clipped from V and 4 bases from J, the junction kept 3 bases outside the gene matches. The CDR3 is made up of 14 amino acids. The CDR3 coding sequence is TGTGCCAGCAGCCTTAGCGGGGGGGCAGAGACCCAGTACTTC. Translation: CASSLSGGAETQYF.

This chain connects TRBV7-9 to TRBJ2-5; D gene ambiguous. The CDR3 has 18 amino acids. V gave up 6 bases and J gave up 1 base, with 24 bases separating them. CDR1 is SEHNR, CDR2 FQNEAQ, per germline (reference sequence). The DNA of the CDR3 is TGTGCCAGCAGTTCCCCCCACTTTGGAAGCGCACCCCAAGAGACCCAGTACTTC. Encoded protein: CASSSPHFGSAPQETQYF.

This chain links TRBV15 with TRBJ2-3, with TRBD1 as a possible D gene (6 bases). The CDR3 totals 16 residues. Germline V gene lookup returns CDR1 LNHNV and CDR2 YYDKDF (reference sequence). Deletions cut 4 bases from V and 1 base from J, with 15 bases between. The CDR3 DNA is TGTGCCACCAGCAAAGAAACAGGGTTGGGCACAGATACGCAGTATTTT. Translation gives CATSKETGLGTDTQYF.

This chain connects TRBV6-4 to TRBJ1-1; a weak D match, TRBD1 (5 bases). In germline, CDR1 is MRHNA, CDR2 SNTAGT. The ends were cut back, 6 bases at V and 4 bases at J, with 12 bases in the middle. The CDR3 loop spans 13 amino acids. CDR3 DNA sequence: TGTGCCAGCAGCGCTGACAGTCTCACTGAAGCTTTCTTT. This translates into CASSADSLTEAFF.

CDR3 coding DNA: TGCAGCGTTGAAGGAGAGGCAGGGGTGGTGAACACTGAAGCTTTCTTT. It translates to CSVEGEAGVVNTEAFF. The rearrangement joins TRBV29-1 to TRBJ1-1; D may be TRBD1 (6 bases). With 1 base removed from V and 0 bases from J, the gap between germline ends came to 15 bases. CDR1 and CDR2 from the germline V gene are SQVTM and ANQGSEA. CDR3 length equals 16 residues. Complete variable domain (other parts from reference TRBV29-1 and TRBJ1-1): SAVISQKPSRDICQRGTSLTIQCQVDSQVTMMFWYRQQPGQSLTLIATANQGSEATYESGFVIDKFPISRPNLTFSTLTVSNMSPEDSSIYLCSVEGEAGVVNTEAFFGQGTRLTVV.

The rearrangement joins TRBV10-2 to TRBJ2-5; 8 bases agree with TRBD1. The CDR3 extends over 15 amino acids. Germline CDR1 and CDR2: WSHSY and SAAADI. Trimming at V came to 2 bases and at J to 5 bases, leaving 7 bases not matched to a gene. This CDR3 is CASSEASGGSETQYF. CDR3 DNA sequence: TGCGCCAGCAGTGAGGCGTCAGGGGGCTCGGAGACCCAGTACTTC.

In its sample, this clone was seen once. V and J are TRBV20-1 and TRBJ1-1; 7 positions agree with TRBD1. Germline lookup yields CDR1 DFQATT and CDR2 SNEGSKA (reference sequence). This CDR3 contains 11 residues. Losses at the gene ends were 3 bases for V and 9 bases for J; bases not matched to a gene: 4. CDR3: CSARPTGQAFF. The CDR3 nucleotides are TGCAGTGCTAGGCCGACAGGGCAAGCTTTCTTT.